This TCR beta chain was recovered during a study of cytomegalovirus exposure and HLA in healthy donors (dated by TCRdb to about 2017). Study-wide context: An earlier analysis of roughly 570 of the donors reported 276 Gb of sequence data and 90 million to 120 million unique TCR beta sequences obtained from about 200 million T cells. About 330 gigabases of sequencing data and around 90 million unique TCR sequences made up an early release that covered roughly 670 HLA-typed donors. The genetic ancestry cluster associated with self-reported Caucasian donors included about 81% of the 398 genotyped donors. The study was designed to test whether signatures of past pathogen exposure could be identified by cataloging public T cell receptors. The T cell repertoires of roughly 660 subjects were profiled by immunosequencing and related to cytomegalovirus serostatus. Along with the roughly 670-subject first cohort, a separate validation cohort of some 130 different subjects was used. The study combined high-throughput TCR immunosequencing, statistical association of individual TCRs with disease status, and machine learning to predict cytomegalovirus infection status. A later analysis re-analyzed previously published TCR beta repertoires from 600 to 850 donors and added high-resolution HLA genotyping to study TCR occurrence patterns. In the later analysis, no new phenotypic data were used to find candidate immune exposures; instead, reliance was placed on TCR beta sequences and their occurrence across donors. To decide whether each TCR beta V gene segment behaved as functional or pseudogenic, an earlier analysis of some 540 of the donors relied on high-throughput TCR beta sequencing. Donor age, sex, ethnicity and CMV serostatus were compiled alongside the repertoire data. A later genetic analysis took genome-wide SNP genotypes for about three fifths of the roughly 670 donors and used that subset as a discovery cohort. Every repertoire in the discovery cohort had been generated on one and the same sequencing platform. HLA typing included class I and class II loci at four-digit resolution. Typing coverage varied by locus: 629-630 donors for A, B, C, DRB1 and DQB1; roughly 560 for DQA1; around 610 for DPA1; approximately 470 for DPB1. Four to six DR-DQ haplotypes were handled as single units for association and clustering because linkage in the cohort was strong. Among 300 to 500 genotyped donors of the cohort, an average of approximately 240,000 unique TCR beta nucleotide sequences was sequenced per donor, of which about 18% were non-productive. Study-wide conclusions, independent of this receptor: According to a later analysis, TCR association rates differed among HLA loci, with DRB1 alleles showing the most associated TCRs and HLA-C alleles showing the fewest. Over 15 rarely observed V segments, including chromosome 9 orphons, were excluded from the earlier analysis of some 590 of the donors because counts were too low. The authors suggested that the approach could potentially be generalized to other disease states and immunological phenotypes. An earlier analysis of around 600 of the donors showed that most TCR beta V segments appeared in productive rearrangements either about 87% or about 30% of the time, which broadly matched IMGT annotations. In a later analysis, HLA-associated TCR beta chains showed more clonal expansion and lower generation probabilities than non-associated chains that were equally common. A later analysis associated 15,000 or so TCR beta sequences with specific HLA alleles at a false discovery rate of 0.05. A later analysis reported that several top co-occurrence clusters appeared linked to parvovirus B19, influenza, CMV and Epstein-Barr virus. Most CMV-associated TCR beta chains appeared to be HLA-restricted in a later analysis, and the HLA associations seemed to be driven largely by CMV exposure. Sequencing depth was assumed to be roughly uniform across donors in the presence/absence analyses, though that assumption may not hold. A later genetic analysis reported fewer N-insertions in productive TCRs among donors in an Asian-associated ancestry cluster than the roughly 700-donor mean. Correlated functional status among segregating V segments might reflect linkage disequilibrium, but an unknown experimental factor could not be ruled out. For the cohort, immune exposure information was limited to CMV serostatus. The sequencing pipeline was judged likely to have produced a cluster of highly shared sequence variants as a technical artifact. Most TCR sequences were observed very rarely across donors, whereas some public TCRs were present in many individuals. A further reported finding was that TCR beta sequences accurately predicted the HLA-A and HLA-B alleles for most subjects in the first cohort. The classifier was reported to diagnose cytomegalovirus status with high specificity and sensitivity in both the original cohort and the validation cohort. In vitro tests confirmed that a few of the cytomegalovirus-associated TCR beta chains recognize cytomegalovirus antigens. V-gene and J-gene trimming of TCR beta chains was associated with a missense DCLRE1C variant in a later genetic analysis, and the association was replicated in an independent cohort. Strong co-occurrence of HLA alleles, especially DR and DQ, made assigning TCR associations to individual alleles difficult. The 87-base-pair reads could not distinguish some IMGT-functional V segments, including TRBV6-2 and TRBV6-3, so those segments were excluded. In this cohort, only TCR beta chains were sequenced, and detectable features were limited by the absence of alpha or paired-chain data. HLA typing was unavailable for some donors at each locus, so association tests used only the typed subset. In the study, some 160 TCR beta chains were listed as associated with cytomegalovirus.

CDR1 and CDR2 were assigned from the germline V gene as SGHNT and YENEEA. Counted from cysteine to phenylalanine, this CDR3 has 14 amino acids. The kept DNA is CDR3 alone, 42 bases in frame from the first base. V is reduced by 4 bases and J by 1 base, leaving a spacing of 7 bases between them. As concerns this clone: The target of this receptor is not known. No per-base quality is available; no much larger clone lies one base away.

Library construction relied on the immunoSEQ multiplex PCR assay. For the multiplex PCR, a mixture combining 60 forward primers for TCR Vbeta segments and 13 reverse primers for TCR Jbeta segments was used. The CDR3 region of rearranged TCR beta genes was amplified from genomic DNA by a multiplex PCR assay. On the Illumina HiSeq System, the amplified TCR beta libraries were sequenced as 87-base-pair reads. Turning to the authors' computational methods: A later analysis counted about 80 million unique TCR beta chains across the 600 to 850 repertoires, and 10 million to 12 million of these chains were shared by at least two donors. Raw reads were error-corrected and collapsed into unique sequences by a nearest-neighbor algorithm in which closely related sequences were merged to remove PCR and sequencing errors. CDR3 sequences were aligned to IMGT reference sequences to assign V, D and J gene segments. For a sequence to be retained, a match of at least six nucleotides was required to both a V gene segment and a J gene segment. A rearrangement counted as productive if the CDR3 had no stop codons and remained in frame with V and J, and every other rearrangement counted as non-productive. CDR3 was defined according to IMGT convention as the region running from the second conserved V-encoded cysteine to the conserved J-encoded phenylalanine. The earlier analysis of some 580 of the donors excluded any sequence lacking an unambiguous match to a single V gene segment. In an earlier analysis of approximately 590 of the donors, a V segment was called functional when productive rearrangements were above 56.7%, and segregating when the standard deviation between donors exceeded 5%. A statistical classification framework was built to diagnose cytomegalovirus status from the catalog of TCR beta chain sequences. V and J gene assignment, in a later analysis, came from comparing TCR nucleotide sequences with IMGT/GENE-DB human TR gene sequences. A later analysis assigned CDR3 sequences and most-parsimonious VDJ recombination scenarios with the TCRdist pipeline. In a later analysis, each TCR beta chain was defined by its CDR3 amino acid sequence together with its V-gene family, and reads lacking a unique V-gene family were excluded. In a later analysis, 450 to 600 highly shared, low-generation-probability nucleotide sequences were removed to address suspected cross-contamination and a sequencing artifact. A later analysis calculated a clonal expansion index for each public chain from normalized within-repertoire ranks of inferred template counts. In a later analysis, generation probabilities were computed using a VDJ recombination model fitted to out-of-frame rearrangements, and the results were checked against IGoR. Hypergeometric tests were used in a later analysis to score TCR-TCR, TCR-HLA and TCR-CMV co-occurrence, with a repertoire-size bias correction applied to the TCR pairs. To estimate false discovery rates, a later analysis permuted the HLA or CMV assignments 20 times. In a later analysis, co-occurring TCRs were grouped using DBSCAN, with TCRdist sequence similarity added in when clustering inside HLA-allele-positive subsets. Co-occurrence clustering excluded repertoires with fewer than 30,000 or more than 120,000 public chains, plus five with anomalous nucleotide sharing. The immuneACCESS repertoire file appears here via TCRdb, limited to in-frame rearrangements. These files lack a portion of the clones; in checked studies, under half of the deficit traces to unresolved V genes, and the cause of the others is not known. The V and J calls and clone size were taken over from that table, and D and trimming were inferred from the DNA. The sample has around 100,000 clones on record, around 70% of them singletons. The ten largest clones represent 3.5% to 5% of the sample.

The cohort comprised under 700 healthy bone marrow donors. Cohort members were all nominally healthy when sampled, although unrecorded immune exposures were likely present. The donor was CMV seropositive and belonged to the group of 250 to 300 seropositive cohort members. A peripheral blood sample was provided by each donor, and peripheral blood mononuclear cells were used for TCR beta sequencing. Genomic DNA extraction from the blood cell samples was performed with the Qiagen DNeasy Blood Extraction Kit. Sequenced material: PBMCs. The chain uses TRBV11-3 and TRBJ2-2, and TRBD1 may be the D gene, going by 5 matching bases. The sequence was obtained from a woman aged 40 to 50 in good health and CMV-seropositive. The bases are TGTGCCAGCAGCTCCAGGGAGAACACCGGGGAGCTGTTTTTT. This is translated as CASSSRENTGELFF.